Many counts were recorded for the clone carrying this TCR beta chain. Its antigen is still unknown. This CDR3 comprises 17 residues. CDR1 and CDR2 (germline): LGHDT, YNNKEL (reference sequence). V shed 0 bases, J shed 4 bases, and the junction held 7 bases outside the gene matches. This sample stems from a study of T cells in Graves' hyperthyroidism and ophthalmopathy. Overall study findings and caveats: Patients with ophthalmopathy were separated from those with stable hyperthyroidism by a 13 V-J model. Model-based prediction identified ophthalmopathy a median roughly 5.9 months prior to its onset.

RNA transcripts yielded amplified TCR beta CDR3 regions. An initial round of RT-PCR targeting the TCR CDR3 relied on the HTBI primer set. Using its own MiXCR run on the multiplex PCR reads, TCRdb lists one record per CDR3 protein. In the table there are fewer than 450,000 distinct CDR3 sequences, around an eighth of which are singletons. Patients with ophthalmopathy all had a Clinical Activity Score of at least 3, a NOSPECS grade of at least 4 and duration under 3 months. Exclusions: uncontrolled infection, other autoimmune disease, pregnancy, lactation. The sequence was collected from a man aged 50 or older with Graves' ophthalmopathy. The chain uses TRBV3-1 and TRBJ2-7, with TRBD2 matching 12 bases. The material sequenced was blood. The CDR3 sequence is CASSQDLRLAGAYEQYF. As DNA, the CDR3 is TGTGCCAGCAGCCAAGACCTAAGACTAGCGGGGGCGTACGAGCAGTACTTC.